The entry below gives a single T cell receptor beta chain sequence along with its context. Its antigen is not yet known. Qualities for individual bases were not recorded, and no much larger clone is one base off. The time point tag for this specimen amounts to: more than 35 days after influenza vaccine administration. Receptor amplification or capture employed RT-PCR. These reads were obtained on an Illumina HiSeq 2500. TCRdb reran the public reads through fastp at Q25 and MiXCR, keeping productive beta chains. Each CDR3 protein gets just one entry, which takes the most common genes and DNA from the rows behind it. In this sample the table shows some 480,000 distinct CDR3 sequences, roughly 9.7% of which occur a single time. The ten largest clones represent around 12% of the sample. The data were taken from a study of response to subunit inactivated influenza vaccine (dated by TCRdb to the late 2010s). Regarding the research as a whole: The study used deep quantitative T cell receptor repertoire profiling to track responses to a trivalent subunit inactivated influenza vaccine. The full study reports these points: The authors proposed that each seasonal influenza vaccination may bring in only a limited number of new T cells.

The CDR3, cysteine through phenylalanine, is 12 amino acids long. Here the CDR3 DNA is all that survives: 36 bases in frame from base 1. V loses 8 bases of germline sequence and J loses 6 bases, and the interval between the two ends is 11 bases. The germline V gene (reference sequence) supplies CDR1 LNHDA and CDR2 SQIVND. The rearranged chain carries TRBV19 and TRBJ1-5; TRBD1 could be the D gene, as 5 bases match. The receptor was isolated from a man over 45 who received an inactivated influenza vaccine. Donor details come from another sample of the same person, matched by shared clones. Specimen: PBMCs from blood, collected about 6 weeks after vaccination. The CDR3 corresponds to CASGGVGQPQHF. The DNA sequence is as follows: TGTGCCAGTGGGGGGGTTGGTCAGCCCCAGCATTTT.